This T cell receptor (beta chain) was identified during a study of cytomegalovirus exposure and HLA in healthy donors. Study observations and caveats: Among TCR beta chains, those listed as cytomegalovirus-associated numbered 164.

Losses at the gene ends were 4 bases for V and 3 bases for J; bases not matched to a gene: 2. Germline CDR1 reads MDHEN; CDR2 reads SYDVKM. This CDR3 comprises 15 residues. Primers included in the PCR were 60 Vbeta and 13 Jbeta primers. TCRdb's table, derived via immunoSEQ multiplex PCR, lists solely in-frame clones and lacks some. The data show around 80,000 clones, roughly 72% seen once. A word on this clone: Its antigen is still unknown.

The rearrangement links TRBV28 to TRBJ2-2, with 10 bases identical to TRBD2. Sequencing was performed on PBMCs. The receptor comes from a man in his forties in good health and CMV-seropositive. Here the CDR3 DNA reads TGTGCCAGCAGTTCTAGCGGGGGCCACACCGGGGAGCTGTTTTTT. This gives the protein CASSSSGGHTGELFF.